A selection of T cell receptor beta chains follows, all from one sample in a study of control samples from healthy donors and cancer patients. The assay was immunoSEQ multiplex PCR, and TCRdb's table has in-frame clones only and misses some. The repertoire has tens of thousands of clones, 80% of them found once; the top ten carry roughly 9.1%. Sequencing input: blood. All receptors derive from a man aged 65-85 years in good health. CDR3s include the opening cysteine and the closing phenylalanine or tryptophan. A D gene is named only where the DNA matches it firmly. Not every row has a clone size; where given, it reads once, few, many or a size class.

d_call	clone_size	v_call	j_call	cdr3_nt	cdr3_aa
-	-	TRBV4-2	TRBJ1-5	TGTGCCAGCAGCCAGGGAGTCGGGTCCTACTATAGCAATCAGCCCCAGCATTTT	CASSQGVGSYYSNQPQHF
TRBD2	-	TRBV28	TRBJ2-7	TGTGCCAGCAGTCCAGAATCTACTAGCGGGGGACTCTACGAGCAGTACTTC	CASSPESTSGGLYEQYF
TRBD1	-	TRBV19	TRBJ1-6	TGTGCCAGTAGCACATCCGGGACAGGGAATTCACCCCTCCACTTT	CASSTSGTGNSPLHF
TRBD1	-	TRBV5-5	TRBJ1-2	TGTGCCAGCAGCTTCCGGGACAGGGAAAGTGGTGGCTACACCTTC	CASSFRDRESGGYTF
-	-	TRBV5-4	TRBJ2-2	TGTGCCAGCAGCTTCGACAGAACCGGGGAGCTGTTTTTT	CASSFDRTGELFF
-	-	TRBV2	TRBJ2-6	TGTGCCAGCACCAGGGAATCCGGGGCCAACGTCCTGACTTTC	CASTRESGANVLTF
TRBD1	-	TRBV6-5	TRBJ2-7	TGTGCCAGCAGTCCCCGGACGAGGGGGCGGGAGCAGTACTTC	CASSPRTRGREQYF
TRBD1	-	TRBV18	TRBJ1-5	TGTGCCAGCTCACCACCGGACAGGGGAACGCATCAGCCCCAGCATTTT	CASSPPDRGTHQPQHF
TRBD1	-	TRBV19	TRBJ1-5	TGTGCCAGTAGTAGAGGCGGAACAGGGGCAATCAATCAGCCCCAGCATTTT	CASSRGGTGAINQPQHF
-	-	TRBV11-2	TRBJ1-1	TGTGCCAGCAGCTTACTGGCAGGCCAGAACACTGAAGCTTTCTTT	CASSLLAGQNTEAFF
-	-	TRBV19	TRBJ1-2	TGTGCCAGTAGTATATCGAGGGGCTATGGCTACACCTTC	CASSISRGYGYTF
-	-	TRBV19	TRBJ1-5	TGTGCCAGTAGTATATTTATGAGTCGAAGCAATCAGCCCCAGCATTTT	CASSIFMSRSNQPQHF
-	-	TRBV9	TRBJ2-3	TGTGCCAGCAGCAGGAGCACAGATACGCAGTATTTT	CASSRSTDTQYF
-	-	TRBV4-1	TRBJ1-1	TGCGCCAGCAGCCAAGATCCGGCAGGGGATTACACTGAAGCTTTCTTT	CASSQDPAGDYTEAFF
TRBD1	-	TRBV24-1	TRBJ1-2	TGTGCCACCAGTGGGACAGGGAACTATGGCTACACCTTC	CATSGTGNYGYTF
-	few	TRBV5-6	TRBJ1-1	TGTGCCAGCAGCTTGATAACCAACACTGAAGCTTTCTTT	CASSLITNTEAFF
-	few	TRBV28	TRBJ1-4	TGTGCCAGCAGGAGAGACACCGGTTCTGAAAAACTGTTTTTT	CASRRDTGSEKLFF
-	-	TRBV7-6	TRBJ1-2	TGTGCCAGCAGCTTAGCGCAGGACAGTAGCTACACCTTC	CASSLAQDSSYTF
-	-	TRBV19	TRBJ2-5	TGTGCCAGTACGGGGCGGGGAGAGACCCAGTACTTC	CASTGRGETQYF
TRBD1	-	TRBV10-3	TRBJ1-5	TGTGCCATCAGTGAGTCCGGTCAGGGGGGTGAGCCCCAGCATTTT	CAISESGQGGEPQHF
-	-	TRBV30	TRBJ1-1	TGTGCCTGGACGAGGTCGTACAAAGAAGAAGCTTTCTTT	CAWTRSYKEEAFF
TRBD1	once	TRBV6-1	TRBJ2-7	TGTGCCAGCAGTGAAGTGGACAGGGGCCCCGGGGAGCAGTACTTC	CASSEVDRGPGEQYF
TRBD2	-	TRBV5-4	TRBJ2-2	TGTGCCAGCAGCTTGGCCGGGGGACTATCCACCGGGGAGCTGTTTTTT	CASSLAGGLSTGELFF
-	-	TRBV15	TRBJ2-7	TGTGCCACCGGGGGAGAGGGGGTGTTTGGTTCCTACGAGCAGTACTTC	CATGGEGVFGSYEQYF
-	-	TRBV4-1	TRBJ1-5	TGCGCCAGCAGCCAAGATTATTGGGGTCTTCAGCCCCAGCATTTT	CASSQDYWGLQPQHF
-	-	TRBV15	TRBJ2-7	TGTGCCACCAGCAGAGTCCCAGGCTACGAGCAGTACTTC	CATSRVPGYEQYF
-	-	TRBV15	TRBJ2-5	TGTGCCACCAGCAGAGATTCTGCTTTCCAAGAGACCCAGTACTTC	CATSRDSAFQETQYF
-	few	TRBV29-1	TRBJ2-3	TGCAGCGCTCAGAGTTACACAGATACGCAGTATTTT	CSAQSYTDTQYF
TRBD1	-	TRBV9	TRBJ1-1	TGTGCCAGCAGCCGAGGGGGCCAGAACACTGAAGCTTTCTTT	CASSRGGQNTEAFF
-	-	TRBV2	TRBJ2-3	TGTGCCAGCGGCTCAGATACGCAGTATTTT	CASGSDTQYF
-	-	TRBV29-1	TRBJ1-1	TGCAGCGCCAAAACGGGGATGAACACTGAAGCTTTCTTT	CSAKTGMNTEAFF
-	-	TRBV4-2	TRBJ2-1	TGTGCCAGCAGCCAACCCCAGAGTAGCAATGAGCAGTTCTTC	CASSQPQSSNEQFF
-	-	TRBV11-2	TRBJ1-3	TGTGCCAGCAGCTTAGAGTCTGGCGGGGAGGGGTATGGAAACACCATATATTTT	CASSLESGGEGYGNTIYF
TRBD1	-	TRBV18	TRBJ2-5	TGTGCCAGCTCACCGGGACAGCAAGAGACCCAGTACTTC	CASSPGQQETQYF
-	-	TRBV19	TRBJ1-3	TGTGCCAGTAGTAGGGGGGTCTCCTCTGGAAACACCATATATTTT	CASSRGVSSGNTIYF
-	-	TRBV5-5	TRBJ2-2	TGTGCCAGCAGGGCAGGGGCACCCAACACCGGGGAGCTGTTTTTT	CASRAGAPNTGELFF
-	-	TRBV3-1/TRBV3-2	TRBJ2-1	TGTGCCAGCAGCCTACAGCAATTTGGGGGATTAAAGAATGAGCAGTTCTTC	CASSLQQFGGLKNEQFF
TRBD2	-	TRBV4-2	TRBJ2-1	TGTGCCAGCAGCCAAGACCCCGTCGGGGGGTACAATGAGCAGTTCTTC	CASSQDPVGGYNEQFF
TRBD2	once	TRBV11-2	TRBJ2-1	TGTGCCAGCAGCAAACTAGCGTCCACCTACAATGAGCAGTTCTTC	CASSKLASTYNEQFF
-	-	TRBV5-1	TRBJ1-1	TGCGCCAGCAGCGGAGACGGGAGAAACACTGAAGCTTTCTTT	CASSGDGRNTEAFF
-	-	TRBV11-3	TRBJ1-1	TGTGCCAGCAGTCACGGACAGAACACTGAAGCTTTCTTT	CASSHGQNTEAFF
TRBD1	-	TRBV2	TRBJ1-6	TGTGCCAGCAGTGAAATGGGACAGGGGTTCTCCTATAATTCACCCCTCCACTTT	CASSEMGQGFSYNSPLHF
-	medium-sized	TRBV5-1	TRBJ1-1	TGCGCCAGCAGCTTGGACACAGGAGCTATGAACACTGAAGCTTTCTTT	CASSLDTGAMNTEAFF
TRBD2	-	TRBV19	TRBJ2-5	TGTGCCAGTAGTCCACGACTAGCTTGGGGGCAAGAGACCCAGTACTTC	CASSPRLAWGQETQYF
TRBD1	once	TRBV6-4	TRBJ1-2	TGTGCCAGCAGGGAGAACAGGGGTGGAGGCTACACCTTC	CASRENRGGGYTF
-	-	TRBV19	TRBJ1-5	TGTGCCAGTAGGGCGCGCGGGAGCAATCAGCCCCAGCATTTT	CASRARGSNQPQHF
-	once	TRBV2	TRBJ1-5	TGTGCCAGCAGTGCAACAAGGAATCAGCCCCAGCATTTT	CASSATRNQPQHF
-	once	TRBV6-5	TRBJ1-4	TGTGCCAGCAGCGGGTGGCGGGGGGAAAAACTGTTTTTT	CASSGWRGEKLFF
TRBD1	few	TRBV28	TRBJ2-1	TGTGCCAGCGGACAGGCGGGACAGGGAATTGGTAATGAGCAGTTCTTC	CASGQAGQGIGNEQFF
TRBD2	few	TRBV6-5	TRBJ2-3	TGTGCCAGCAGTCCCGGGACTAGCGCAGATACGCAGTATTTT	CASSPGTSADTQYF
TRBD2	-	TRBV5-4	TRBJ2-3	TGTGCCAGCGCCGTTAGCGGGAGTCGCCCAGATACGCAGTATTTT	CASAVSGSRPDTQYF
TRBD2	-	TRBV9	TRBJ2-3	TGTGCCAGCAGCGTAGCTCCTCTAGCGGGGAGAGATACGCAGTATTTT	CASSVAPLAGRDTQYF
-	-	TRBV19	TRBJ1-1	TGTGCCAGTAGTAGAGCCCCCACGAGCACTGAAGCTTTCTTT	CASSRAPTSTEAFF
-	few	TRBV5-4	TRBJ2-3	TGTGCCAGCAGCAAGGGAGGGGGGAAGGATACGCAGTATTTT	CASSKGGGKDTQYF
-	-	TRBV3-1/TRBV3-2	TRBJ2-7	TGTGCCAGCAGCCAGATAGGGGAGTGGCAGTACTTC	CASSQIGEWQYF
TRBD1	few	TRBV11-3	TRBJ2-5	TGTGCCAGCAGCGGGGACAGGGTTTCGGAGACCCAGTACTTC	CASSGDRVSETQYF
-	-	TRBV28	TRBJ1-1	TGTGCCAGCAGTACGTACAGGGTCGACACTGAAGCTTTCTTT	CASSTYRVDTEAFF
-	-	TRBV2	TRBJ2-1	TGTGCCAGCAAGGCGGGGGCCTCCTACAATGAGCAGTTCTTC	CASKAGASYNEQFF
-	once	TRBV13	TRBJ1-4	TGTGCCAGCAGCGGAAATGGAGTTGAAAAACTGTTTTTT	CASSGNGVEKLFF